This is a list of T cell receptor beta chains from one sample in a study of blood T cell repertoires in COVID-19. The data were produced by immunoSEQ multiplex PCR, yet TCRdb's version contains in-frame clones alone and is incomplete. Among approximately 270,000 clones listed, roughly 85% were seen once. What was sequenced was PBMCs or T cells enriched from blood (not recorded which). These receptors came from a woman aged 25 to 39 who had recovered from COVID-19. The CDR3 runs from the conserved cysteine through the conserved F or W. Fields, in order: clone size, CDR3 length, D gene, J gene, V gene, CDR3 DNA, CDR3 protein. A D gene is named only where the DNA matches it firmly. Clone sizes are given selectively: once, few, many, or a class where the clone is expanded.

clone_size: -; cdr3_length: 15; d_call: -; j_call: TRBJ1-2; v_call: TRBV3-1/TRBV3-2; cdr3_nt: TGTGCCAGCAGACCCCTAGGGGGGGGCGGCTATGGCTACACCTTC; cdr3_aa: CASRPLGGGGYGYTF
clone_size: -; cdr3_length: 17; d_call: TRBD2; j_call: TRBJ2-3; v_call: TRBV5-8; cdr3_nt: TGTGCCAGCAGCTACGGACTAGCGGGGGACTACACAGATACGCAGTATTTT; cdr3_aa: CASSYGLAGDYTDTQYF
clone_size: -; cdr3_length: 16; d_call: -; j_call: TRBJ2-3; v_call: TRBV28; cdr3_nt: TGTGCCAGCAGTTTATGGGGGGGAACAACCACAGATACGCAGTATTTT; cdr3_aa: CASSLWGGTTTDTQYF
clone_size: -; cdr3_length: 13; d_call: TRBD1; j_call: TRBJ2-7; v_call: TRBV7-3; cdr3_nt: TGTGCCAGCAGCTGGGACAGGTCGGACGAGCAGTACTTC; cdr3_aa: CASSWDRSDEQYF
clone_size: -; cdr3_length: 14; d_call: TRBD1; j_call: TRBJ1-5; v_call: TRBV19; cdr3_nt: TGTGCCGGTAGTAACGGACAGGGATTTCAGCCCCAGCATTTT; cdr3_aa: CAGSNGQGFQPQHF
clone_size: -; cdr3_length: 15; d_call: -; j_call: TRBJ2-7; v_call: TRBV4-1; cdr3_nt: TGCGCCAGCAGCCAAGATCCGTACAGACCTTACGAGCAGTACTTC; cdr3_aa: CASSQDPYRPYEQYF
clone_size: -; cdr3_length: 15; d_call: -; j_call: TRBJ1-2; v_call: TRBV18; cdr3_nt: TGTGCCAGCTCACCCCCCTCCACAGGGTTCCATGGCTACACCTTC; cdr3_aa: CASSPPSTGFHGYTF
clone_size: -; cdr3_length: 17; d_call: TRBD2; j_call: TRBJ2-1; v_call: TRBV7-9; cdr3_nt: TGTGCCAGCAGCTTAATCCTAGCGGGGAAGGGCTACAATGAGCAGTTCTTC; cdr3_aa: CASSLILAGKGYNEQFF
clone_size: -; cdr3_length: 17; d_call: TRBD1; j_call: TRBJ1-1; v_call: TRBV5-1; cdr3_nt: TGCGCCAGCAGCTTGGAAGGGGGCCCCATTGGGAACACTGAAGCTTTCTTT; cdr3_aa: CASSLEGGPIGNTEAFF
clone_size: -; cdr3_length: 12; d_call: -; j_call: TRBJ1-1; v_call: TRBV7-2; cdr3_nt: TGTGCCAGCAGCCCTTCCCCGGGGGAAGCTTTCTTT; cdr3_aa: CASSPSPGEAFF
clone_size: -; cdr3_length: 14; d_call: -; j_call: TRBJ1-2; v_call: TRBV19; cdr3_nt: TGTGCCAGTAGTATAGGTGCAGCCCCGGGAGGCTACACCTTC; cdr3_aa: CASSIGAAPGGYTF
clone_size: -; cdr3_length: 13; d_call: -; j_call: TRBJ1-2; v_call: TRBV5-4; cdr3_nt: TGTGCCAGCAGCTTGGCGGGGAGGGATGGCTACACCTTC; cdr3_aa: CASSLAGRDGYTF
clone_size: -; cdr3_length: 14; d_call: TRBD1; j_call: TRBJ2-2; v_call: TRBV10-1; cdr3_nt: TGCGCCAGCGGACAGGGGCAGGAGACCGGGGAGCTGTTTTTT; cdr3_aa: CASGQGQETGELFF
clone_size: -; cdr3_length: 13; d_call: -; j_call: TRBJ1-1; v_call: TRBV7-8; cdr3_nt: TGTGCCAGCAGCCCAAACTCAGGAACTGAAGCTTTCTTT; cdr3_aa: CASSPNSGTEAFF
clone_size: few; cdr3_length: 18; d_call: TRBD2; j_call: TRBJ2-3; v_call: TRBV2; cdr3_nt: TGTGCCAGCAGTTCTCGAGGCATTGGGACTAGCGGGACAGATACGCAGTATTTT; cdr3_aa: CASSSRGIGTSGTDTQYF
clone_size: -; cdr3_length: 17; d_call: TRBD1; j_call: TRBJ2-6; v_call: TRBV5-1; cdr3_nt: TGCGCCAGCAGCTTGGCAAAAGGGGGCAGGGGGGCCAACGTCCTGACTTTC; cdr3_aa: CASSLAKGGRGANVLTF
clone_size: -; cdr3_length: 15; d_call: -; j_call: TRBJ1-5; v_call: TRBV29-1; cdr3_nt: TGCAGCGTTGAGGAGGCCCCCGCCCGAGATCAGCCCCAGCATTTT; cdr3_aa: CSVEEAPARDQPQHF
clone_size: once; cdr3_length: 15; d_call: TRBD2; j_call: TRBJ2-1; v_call: TRBV10-3; cdr3_nt: TGTGCCATCAGCCTAGCGGGGGGGACCTACAATGAGCAGTTCTTC; cdr3_aa: CAISLAGGTYNEQFF
clone_size: -; cdr3_length: 15; d_call: TRBD1; j_call: TRBJ2-1; v_call: TRBV5-4; cdr3_nt: TGTGCCAGCAGCCCTGGGACAGGGGGATCGGGTGAGCAGTTCTTC; cdr3_aa: CASSPGTGGSGEQFF
clone_size: -; cdr3_length: 14; d_call: -; j_call: TRBJ1-3; v_call: TRBV6-5; cdr3_nt: TGTGCCAGCACCCCACAGGGATCTGGAAACACCATATATTTT; cdr3_aa: CASTPQGSGNTIYF
clone_size: -; cdr3_length: 16; d_call: TRBD1; j_call: TRBJ1-5; v_call: TRBV28; cdr3_nt: TGTGCCAGCAGCAAGCAGAAGGGGGCGGGAAGCCAGCCCCAGCATTTT; cdr3_aa: CASSKQKGAGSQPQHF
clone_size: -; cdr3_length: 16; d_call: TRBD1; j_call: TRBJ2-2; v_call: TRBV25-1; cdr3_nt: TGTGCCAGCAGTGAAGCGGGACAGGGAAACACCGGGGAGCTGTTTTTT; cdr3_aa: CASSEAGQGNTGELFF
clone_size: -; cdr3_length: 13; d_call: -; j_call: TRBJ1-2; v_call: TRBV5-6; cdr3_nt: TGTGCCAGCAGCTTCGAGGGGGTTGGCGGCTACACCTTC; cdr3_aa: CASSFEGVGGYTF
clone_size: -; cdr3_length: 15; d_call: TRBD2; j_call: TRBJ2-1; v_call: TRBV4-1; cdr3_nt: TGCGCCAGCAGCCAAGTTAGCGGGGGACTGAGTGAGCAGTTCTTC; cdr3_aa: CASSQVSGGLSEQFF
clone_size: -; cdr3_length: 16; d_call: TRBD1; j_call: TRBJ2-7; v_call: TRBV9; cdr3_nt: TGTGCCAGCAGCCCTTATACCGGGACAGCCGCCTACGAGCAGTACTTC; cdr3_aa: CASSPYTGTAAYEQYF
clone_size: -; cdr3_length: 10; d_call: -; j_call: TRBJ1-1; v_call: TRBV27; cdr3_nt: TGTGCCAGCGGTTGGGGCTCGGCTTTCTTT; cdr3_aa: CASGWGSAFF
clone_size: -; cdr3_length: 15; d_call: -; j_call: TRBJ1-6; v_call: TRBV7-6; cdr3_nt: TGTGCCAGCAGCCGATTTCAGGGGCCTAATTCACCCCTCCACTTT; cdr3_aa: CASSRFQGPNSPLHF
clone_size: -; cdr3_length: 15; d_call: TRBD2; j_call: TRBJ2-1; v_call: TRBV3-1/TRBV3-2; cdr3_nt: TGTGCCAGCAGCTCCGGGACTAGCGGTTACAATGAGCAGTTCTTC; cdr3_aa: CASSSGTSGYNEQFF
clone_size: -; cdr3_length: 15; d_call: TRBD1; j_call: TRBJ1-1; v_call: TRBV10-3; cdr3_nt: TGTGCCACTACCGGGACAGGGGTTTTGGTCGATGGAGCTTTCTTT; cdr3_aa: CATTGTGVLVDGAFF
clone_size: -; cdr3_length: 15; d_call: -; j_call: TRBJ2-1; v_call: TRBV7-6; cdr3_nt: TGTGCCAGCAGCTCCCCCCTGGCTAGATTAAATGAGCAGTTCTTC; cdr3_aa: CASSSPLARLNEQFF
clone_size: -; cdr3_length: 13; d_call: -; j_call: TRBJ1-5; v_call: TRBV11-2; cdr3_nt: TGTGCCAGCAGCTTCGAAGGAGGGGGGGCCCAGCATTTT; cdr3_aa: CASSFEGGGAQHF
clone_size: -; cdr3_length: 11; d_call: -; j_call: TRBJ2-7; v_call: TRBV20-1; cdr3_nt: TGCAGTGCTAGGTATCTCTCCGAGCAGTACTTC; cdr3_aa: CSARYLSEQYF
clone_size: -; cdr3_length: 14; d_call: TRBD1; j_call: TRBJ2-1; v_call: TRBV5-5; cdr3_nt: TGTGCCAGCAGCCAAGGACAGGGCTACAATGAGCAGTTCTTC; cdr3_aa: CASSQGQGYNEQFF
clone_size: -; cdr3_length: 13; d_call: -; j_call: TRBJ2-3; v_call: TRBV24-1; cdr3_nt: TGTGCCACCAGTGACAGGGTACCAGATACGCAGTATTTT; cdr3_aa: CATSDRVPDTQYF
clone_size: -; cdr3_length: 17; d_call: TRBD2; j_call: TRBJ2-1; v_call: TRBV7-6; cdr3_nt: TGTGCCAGCAGCCCTACTATAGCGGGAGCTGCGTACAATGAGCAGTTCTTC; cdr3_aa: CASSPTIAGAAYNEQFF
clone_size: -; cdr3_length: 14; d_call: -; j_call: TRBJ2-2; v_call: TRBV5-1; cdr3_nt: TGCGCCAGCAGCTTTACAGAAAGAAGCGGGGAGCTGTTTTTT; cdr3_aa: CASSFTERSGELFF
clone_size: -; cdr3_length: 15; d_call: TRBD1; j_call: TRBJ2-3; v_call: TRBV30; cdr3_nt: TGTGCCTGGAGTTCTAAGACAGGGCGGACAGATACGCAGTATTTT; cdr3_aa: CAWSSKTGRTDTQYF